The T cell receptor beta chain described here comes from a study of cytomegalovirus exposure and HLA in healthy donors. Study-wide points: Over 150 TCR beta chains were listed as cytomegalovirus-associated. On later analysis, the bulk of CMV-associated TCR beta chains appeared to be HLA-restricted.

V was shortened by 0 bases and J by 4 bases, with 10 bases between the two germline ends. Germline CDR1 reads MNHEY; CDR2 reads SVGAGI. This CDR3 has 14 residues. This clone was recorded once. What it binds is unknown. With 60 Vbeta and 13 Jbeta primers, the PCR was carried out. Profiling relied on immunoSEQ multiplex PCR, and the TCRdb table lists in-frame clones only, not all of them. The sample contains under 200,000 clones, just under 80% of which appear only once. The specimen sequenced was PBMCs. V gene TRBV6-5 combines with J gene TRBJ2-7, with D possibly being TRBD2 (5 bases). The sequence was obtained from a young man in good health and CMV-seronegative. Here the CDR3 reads CASSYSEELYEQYF. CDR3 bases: TGTGCCAGCAGTTACTCGGAGGAGCTTTACGAGCAGTACTTC.